This T cell receptor beta chain derives from a study of cytomegalovirus exposure and HLA in healthy donors. Background on the study: The same platform used for the 650 to 700 first-cohort repertoires was also used for the 120 validation repertoires, as a later analysis reported.

Study conclusions and caveats: Within the 120 or so validation repertoires, first-cohort TCR clusters tended to co-occur, according to a later analysis. Through in vitro validation, a few CMV-associated chains were shown to be specific for CMV antigens.

This table comes from immunoSEQ multiplex PCR, and its TCRdb copy is limited to in-frame clones, with some not included. The sample yields some 140,000 clones, about 80% seen once. On this clone itself: Its antigen is unknown.

Germline V gene lookup returns CDR1 ENHRY and CDR2 SYGVKD. The CDR3 is 16 residues long. With 6 bases clipped from V and 4 bases from J, the junction kept 8 bases outside the gene matches. The material sequenced was PBMCs. The sequence came from a young man in good health and CMV-seropositive. The chain combines TRBV10-3 with TRBJ2-2, with TRBD1 matching 10 bases. CDR3 region: CAIRGGDRGFTGELFF. The CDR3 DNA reads as TGTGCCATCAGGGGGGGGGACAGGGGATTCACCGGGGAGCTGTTTTTT.